The 6 T cell receptor beta chains listed next were all sequenced from one sample in a study of blood T cells in healthy people across ages. Alongside a J-beta primer mix, a sample-barcoded 5' primer served in a second PCR lasting roughly 7 to 11 cycles. TCRdb re-called the 5' RACE reads with MiXCR, one entry per CDR3 protein. The sample carries approximately 1.5 million distinct CDR3 sequences, about 31% recorded once. What was sequenced was blood. These receptor sequences come from a woman in her 30s in good health.

This clonotype has a handful of counts. The chain recombines TRBV6-2 or TRBV6-3 with TRBJ2-5, with a weak D call TRBD2 (6 bases). The V end lost 6 bases, the J end lost 0 bases, and 23 bases lay between the germline ends. Germline CDR1 is MNHEY and CDR2 is SVGEGT. There are 18 residues in the CDR3. CDR3 protein: CASRPWVLAGNHQETQYF. CDR3 coding DNA: TGTGCCAGCAGGCCCTGGGTCCTTGCGGGGAATCACCAAGAGACCCAGTACTTC.

This chain joins TRBV7-9 and TRBJ1-1, with a possible D match to TRBD1 (5 bases). CDR1 is SEHNR, CDR2 FQNEAQ, per germline (reference sequence). Trimming took 2 bases from V and 5 from J, leaving 12 bases between them. The CDR3 has 14 residues. In DNA, the CDR3 is TGTGCCAGCAGCTTACAGGGCCCGGTAACTGAAGCTTTCTTT. It translates to CASSLQGPVTEAFF.

The sample holds a few counts of this clonotype. The rearrangement links TRBV5-1 to TRBJ1-1, with no clear D. The germline CDR1 and CDR2 sequences are SGHRS and YFSETQ. The length of the CDR3 is 11 residues. V lost 8 bases to trimming and J lost 6 bases, with 11 bases between them. CDR3 in amino acids: CASSLASEAFF. The CDR3 DNA is TGCGCCAGTTCCCTTGCGTCTGAAGCTTTCTTT.

The chain combines TRBV5-1 with TRBJ1-2; 9 nucleotides line up with TRBD1. The CDR3 totals 15 residues. Trimming removed 5 bases from V and 4 bases from J; junction bases left unmatched: 9. Germline assignment: CDR1 SGHRS and CDR2 YFSETQ. The CDR3 DNA is TGCGCCAGCAGACCTGGGACAGGGCCTCCCTATGGCTACACCTTC. This gives the protein CASRPGTGPPYGYTF.

This clonotype was recorded at least ten times. The chain recombines TRBV7-9 with TRBJ2-5; D uncertain. The germline CDR1 and CDR2 sequences are SEHNR and FQNEAQ (reference sequence). V lost 8 bases, J lost 1 base, and 5 bases lay in between. The CDR3 has 11 amino acids. The CDR3 coding sequence is TGTGCCAGCGGCCTCCAAGAGACCCAGTACTTC. Translated, it gives CASGLQETQYF.

This clonotype was detected a few times. V usage is TRBV3-1 and J usage is TRBJ1-1, with 7 bases that match TRBD1. This CDR3 comprises 15 residues. Unmatched junction bases numbered 6, after V lost 0 bases and J lost 5 bases. Germline V gene data show CDR1 as LGHDT and CDR2 as YNNKEL (reference sequence). The CDR3 reads CASSQDPAGGTEAFF. The CDR3 DNA follows: TGTGCCAGCAGCCAAGATCCGGCAGGGGGAACTGAAGCTTTCTTT.